This passage covers 18 T cell receptor beta chains from one sample sequenced in a study of T-cell reconstitution after alpha-beta-depleted transplantation in children. TCRbeta library preparation incorporated unique molecular identifiers. One entry per CDR3 protein results from TCRdb running MiXCR on the PCR reads. The sample yields around 100,000 distinct CDR3 sequences, 10% seen once. Source: PBMCs, taken before TCRalphabeta/CD19-depleted stem cell transplant. The receptors were gathered from a boy younger than 10 with acute lymphoblastic leukemia, due to receive a stem cell transplant.

This clonotype was counted between two and nine times. The V call is TRBV5-1, the J call TRBJ1-1; TRBD1 matches at 9 bases. V lost 2 bases, J lost 0 bases, and 5 bases stayed unmatched. CDR1 and CDR2 from the germline V gene are SGHRS and YFSETQ. This CDR3 is 16 amino acids long. This CDR3 reads CASSFGQGNMNTEAFF. The CDR3 DNA reads as TGCGCCAGCAGCTTTGGACAGGGGAACATGAACACTGAAGCTTTCTTT.

This clonotype was recorded a few times. The V and J genes are TRBV4-1 and TRBJ2-3, with TRBD2 identical over 8 bases. CDR1 MGHRA and CDR2 YSYEKL come from the germline V gene. The CDR3 totals 14 residues. V trimming: 4 bases; J trimming: 2 bases; junction bases outside the gene matches: 2. CDR3 nucleotides: TGCGCCAGCAGCCTAGCGGGGTACACAGATACGCAGTATTTT. Residues: CASSLAGYTDTQYF.

There are many counts of this clonotype. The chain uses TRBV7-9 and TRBJ1-1, with D unclear. Trimming left V 8 bases short and J 1 base short, with 14 bases between. Looked up from germline, CDR1 is SEHNR and CDR2 is FQNEAQ (reference sequence). This CDR3 is built from 14 residues. The CDR3 DNA reads as TGTGCCAGCCACACGTCCGGCCCGAACACTGAAGCTTTCTTT. Residues: CASHTSGPNTEAFF.

The chain recombines TRBV20-1 with TRBJ1-1; D may be TRBD1 (5 bases). The CDR3 consists of 16 residues. Germline CDR1 and CDR2: DFQATT and SNEGSKA (reference sequence). The ends were cut back, 6 bases at V and 10 bases at J, with 30 bases in the middle. CDR3 sequence reads: CSATDSWEKSGSGAFF. The CDR3 bases are TGCAGTGCCACTGACAGTTGGGAGAAGTCGGGATCTGGAGCTTTCTTT.

This clonotype came up many times. The CDR3 nucleotides read TGTGCCAGCAGTCCACAGGGAGGCCATGAAAAACTGTTTTTT. Translating it yields CASSPQGGHEKLFF. This chain uses TRBV2 with TRBJ1-4; a possible D gene is TRBD1 (6 bases). Trimming removed 5 bases from V and 6 bases from J, with 13 bases in between. Germline V gene lookup returns CDR1 SNHLY and CDR2 FYNNEI. The CDR3 has 14 amino acids.

The table lists this clonotype with a few counts. The chain recombines TRBV30 with TRBJ2-1; no reliable D call. Germline CDR1 is GTSNPN and CDR2 is SVGIG (reference sequence). Trimming left V 3 bases short and J 3 bases short, with 3 bases between. This CDR3 has 11 amino acids. The CDR3, as DNA: TGTGCCTGGAGCGGCTACAATGAGCAGTTCTTC. Its translation is CAWSGYNEQFF.

The genes are TRBV15 and TRBJ2-5; a possible D gene is TRBD1 (5 bases). The V and J ends lost 1 base and 3 bases respectively, with 12 bases between them. Germline V gene data show CDR1 as LNHNV and CDR2 as YYDKDF (reference sequence). The CDR3 covers 15 residues. This CDR3 reads CATSRGWGEEETQYF. The CDR3 nucleotides are TGTGCCACCAGCAGAGGATGGGGCGAGGAAGAGACCCAGTACTTC.

The chain links TRBV30 to TRBJ2-5; tentatively, D is TRBD2 (8 bases). Trimming left V 2 bases short and J 5 bases short, with 12 bases between. Germline assignment: CDR1 GTSNPN and CDR2 SVGIG (reference sequence). This CDR3 is built from 13 residues. This CDR3 reads CAWSRGGQETQYF. The CDR3 DNA reads as TGTGCCTGGAGTCGGGGGGGACAGGAGACCCAGTACTTC.

This chain uses TRBV5-1 with TRBJ2-1; D is unresolved. Trimming removed 3 bases from V and 0 bases from J, with 10 bases in between. CDR3 size: 15 residues. Germline CDR1 is SGHRS and CDR2 is YFSETQ. In nucleotides, the CDR3 is TGCGCCAGCAGCTACACACCAGACTCCTACAATGAGCAGTTCTTC. It specifies CASSYTPDSYNEQFF.

This sequence joins TRBV29-1 and TRBJ1-1; D is possibly TRBD1 (6 bases). Trimming cost V 7 bases and J 1 base, with 10 bases left between them. CDR1 and CDR2 from the germline V gene are SQVTM and ANQGSEA. The CDR3 contains 12 residues. CDR3 nucleotides: TGCAGCGGAGGGGGGTGGAACACTGAAGCTTTCTTT. Translating it yields CSGGGWNTEAFF.

This clonotype was observed many times. Mismatch with germline at one junction end may stem from a read error. The chain has TRBV7-7 and TRBJ2-2; D gene unclear. The CDR3 contains 16 residues. The germline V gene encodes CDR1 SSHAT and CDR2 FNYEAQ (reference sequence). The CDR3 coding sequence is TGTGCTAGCAGCTCCCCTTCGGGCGGTAACACCGGGGAGCTGTTTTTT. Translating gives CASSSPSGGNTGELFF.

This clonotype was seen repeatedly, ten times or more. V usage is TRBV5-5 and J usage is TRBJ2-5; 15 nucleotides align to TRBD2. With V trimmed by 4 bases and J by 2 bases, 3 bases remained unmatched. From germline, CDR1 is SGHKS and CDR2 YYEKEE (reference sequence). This CDR3 is built from 16 residues. The CDR3 reads CASSPGLAGGQETQYF. The CDR3 DNA reads TGTGCCAGCAGCCCGGGACTAGCGGGAGGACAAGAGACCCAGTACTTC. The full variable domain, rest sourced from reference TRBV5-5 and TRBJ2-5, is DAGVTQSPTHLIKTRGQQVTLRCSPISGHKSVSWYQQVLGQGPQFIFQYYEKEERGRGNFPDRFSARQFPNYSSELNVNALLLGDSALYLCASSPGLAGGQETQYFGPGTRLLVL.

The rearrangement uses TRBV20-1 and TRBJ2-1; TRBD2 matches at 11 bases. CDR1 and CDR2 (germline): DFQATT, SNEGSKA (reference sequence). With 2 bases clipped from V and 8 bases from J, the junction kept 2 bases outside the gene matches. CDR3 size: 13 residues. The CDR3 nucleotides read TGCAGTGCTAGAACTAGCGGGAGCGATGAGCAGTTCTTC. It specifies CSARTSGSDEQFF.

This clonotype was picked up many times. The chain couples TRBV30 to TRBJ2-3, with TRBD2 matching 10 bases. V lost 1 base and J lost 4; bases outside the gene matches: 8. The CDR3 runs 16 residues. Germline V gene data show CDR1 as GTSNPN and CDR2 as SVGIG (reference sequence). The CDR3 sequence: CAWSGPSGRGADTQYF. For the CDR3, the DNA is TGTGCCTGGAGTGGTCCTAGCGGGAGAGGGGCAGATACGCAGTATTTT.

This rearrangement joins TRBV20-1 to TRBJ1-2; a weak D match, TRBD1 (6 bases). V was trimmed by 0 bases and J by 4 bases, leaving 21 bases between them. This CDR3 comprises 17 residues. Germline-derived CDR1 and CDR2 are DFQATT and SNEGSKA (reference sequence). The CDR3 DNA reads as TGCAGTGCTAGAGATGAGTCCCTTGACAGGCGCCTCTATGGCTACACCTTC. This sequence encodes CSARDESLDRRLYGYTF.

This clonotype was detected ten times or more. This chain links TRBV20-1 with TRBJ2-3; TRBD2 agrees at 10 bases. Germline CDR1 reads DFQATT; CDR2 reads SNEGSKA (reference sequence). The CDR3 is made up of 14 amino acids. The ends lost 2 bases at V and 2 bases at J; junction bases unmatched: 1. The CDR3 DNA is TGCAGTGCTAGACTAGCGGGAGCCACAGATACGCAGTATTTT. This translates into CSARLAGATDTQYF.

As DNA, the CDR3 is TGTGCCAGCAGTAGTTCCCGGCTCCGAGGAGGCTACACCTTC. Residues: CASSSSRLRGGYTF. V and J are TRBV27 and TRBJ1-2; D not certain. Germline V gene data show CDR1 as MNHEY and CDR2 as SMNVEV (reference sequence). This CDR3 contains 14 residues. Trimming took off 5 bases at V and 8 bases at J, with 18 bases between the two ends.

The V call is TRBV12-3 or TRBV12-4, the J call TRBJ2-7; D call uncertain. The CDR3 contains 14 residues. V was pared by 2 bases and J by 4 bases, with 12 bases between. CDR3 sequence: CASSLRFLNYEQYF. The CDR3 DNA is TGTGCCAGCAGTTTACGATTTCTAAATTACGAGCAGTACTTC.